The rows below give T cell receptor beta chains drawn from one sample of a study of a mutant IDH1 vaccine in newly diagnosed glioma. Assay: immunoSEQ multiplex PCR; the TCRdb copy retains only in-frame clones and omits some. The table has roughly 86,000 clones, more than 80% seen once. What these receptors recognize is not known. Specimen: PBMCs, collected from a glioma patient whose treatment included an IDH1 peptide vaccine. These receptors were collected from a man between 35 and 55 years old with glioma. Each CDR3 is given with its conserved first and last residue. Size tells how often a clone was seen (once, few, many) or the class of an expanded clone, and some rows leave it out.

CASSVLAGATSYEQYF,TRBV10-1,16,medium-sized
CASSLERGGTDTQYF,TRBV7-8,15,NA
CASSQLGDTGELFF,TRBV4-2,14,NA
CAWTGTSGSTKDTQYF,TRBV30,16,NA
CASSYTKDSNQPQHF,TRBV6-5,15,NA
CASSLTNGYQETQYF,TRBV7-8,15,NA
CASSQEYWDSHIAQPQHF,TRBV4-1,18,few
CASSQLTGGRGSPLHF,TRBV4-3,16,NA
CASSPKRGGRYLTAYEQYF,TRBV18,19,NA
CASSSPSIPNTEAFF,TRBV6-5,15,few
CASSQDEVRTDTQYF,TRBV4-1,15,NA
CASSLEGTGHHYEQYF,TRBV7-7,16,NA
CASSPDRGYEQYF,TRBV7-9,13,few
CASRLGQVANGANVLTF,TRBV7-9,17,NA
CASSQKRTGGGEAFF,TRBV14,15,NA
CASRQGHRSEQYF,TRBV10-1,13,few
CASRTGGQQRNEQFF,TRBV5-1,15,once
CASSPTQLDNEQFF,TRBV7-9,14,NA
CASSFRLADTQYF,TRBV5-5,13,NA
CASSEWGVETQYF,TRBV2,13,NA
CASSPTGVGPYEQYF,TRBV7-2,15,few
CASSLSQPSGANVLTF,TRBV5-1,16,once
CASSQLRDRDLEQYF,TRBV10-1,15,NA
CASRPRGAPAYEQYF,TRBV7-2,15,NA
CASNYLGGREFF,TRBV5-1,12,NA
CASSPGDHTYEQYF,TRBV9,14,NA
CAWSGPGQGARGNTEAFF,TRBV30,18,NA
CASSSWDNPSYEQYF,TRBV28,15,NA
CASSSSGQGVLSGNTIYF,TRBV19,18,NA
CASSLAVMVGEQYF,TRBV7-2,14,NA
CASSPRRTDQPQHF,TRBV6-6,14,NA
CASKDRTKTYEQYF,TRBV19,14,NA
CASSPRLGAGTDTQYF,TRBV11-1,16,NA
CASSLTGYEQYF,TRBV28,12,NA
CAINDRVNTEAFF,TRBV10-3,13,NA
CASSPSTGGYEQYF,TRBV4-3,14,few
CASSEGWGAEAFF,TRBV2,13,once
CASSQQGKHGYTF,TRBV14,13,medium-sized
CASSPSSDTEAFF,TRBV5-4,13,NA
CASSLGSGSLRETQYF,TRBV7-2,16,NA
CASSVGQKVADTQYF,TRBV9,15,NA
CASSQGVRSYEQYF,TRBV14,14,few
CASSQGTGANVLTF,TRBV6-1,14,NA
CASSPASGANVLTF,TRBV2,14,NA
CASSLGAGYNEQFF,TRBV11-3,14,NA
CASSLELAGKDEQFF,TRBV7-3,15,NA
CASSSGLAGGNSYEQYF,TRBV4-3,17,NA
CASSLVDRGNDEQYF,TRBV7-6,15,NA
CASSQVGPYGYTF,TRBV14,13,NA
CASSIMNGGYTF,TRBV5-1,12,NA
CASISRTSGRDTQYF,TRBV19,15,NA
CASSQLWRGSYEQYF,TRBV4-1,15,NA
CASSRRGQLYF,TRBV6-6,11,NA
CASSIDISNYGYTF,TRBV19,14,NA
CASSLGQSYNEQFF,TRBV5-1,14,NA